These 29 T cell receptor beta chains were sequenced from one sample in a study of cytomegalovirus exposure and HLA in healthy donors. The PCR had 60 Vbeta and 13 Jbeta primers. Only in-frame clones appear in the TCRdb table, and some are missing; sequencing was by immunoSEQ multiplex PCR. This sample yields under 110,000 clones, of which roughly 82% are seen a single time; about 9.4% belongs to the top ten. The sample consisted of PBMCs. All receptors derive from a man aged 50 to 60 in good health and CMV-seronegative.

This chain connects TRBV4-1 to TRBJ2-5; a weak D match, TRBD2 (5 bases). V gave up 5 bases and J gave up 1 base, with 17 bases separating them. There are 16 residues in the CDR3. Germline V CDR1 and CDR2: MGHRA, YSYEKL. CDR3 nucleotides: TGCGCCAGCAGCAAATACGGGATCCCATCCCAAGAGACCCAGTACTTC. It yields the protein CASSKYGIPSQETQYF.

This clone turned up a few times. This chain uses TRBV6-5 with TRBJ1-1; 9 positions match TRBD1. Per germline, CDR1 MNHEY and CDR2 SVGAGI. The V gene end was trimmed by 0 bases and the J gene end by 10 bases; junction bases not matched to a gene: 3. The CDR3 extends over 13 amino acids. DNA for the CDR3: TGTGCCAGCAGTTACTCAGGGACAGGGAGAGCTTTCTTT. It encodes CASSYSGTGRAFF.

The rearrangement links TRBV10-3 to TRBJ1-2, with D perhaps matching TRBD1 (6 bases). Between the trimmed V and J ends, which lost 4 bases and 4 bases, there was a span of 10 bases. CDR3 length: 13 amino acids. The V gene's germline CDR1 is ENHRY and CDR2 SYGVKD. This CDR3 reads CAISVQGPYGYTF. DNA of the CDR3: TGTGCCATCAGTGTCCAGGGGCCCTATGGCTACACCTTC.

The chain recombines TRBV6-1 with TRBJ1-1; perhaps TRBD1 as D (5 bases). Trimming cost V 5 bases and J 1 base, with 11 bases left between them. The CDR3 is made up of 14 amino acids. Germline V gene lookup returns CDR1 MNHNS and CDR2 SASEGT. As DNA, the CDR3 is TGTGCCAGCAGTAGGGGCGGGGCGAACACTGAAGCTTTCTTT. This gives the protein CASSRGGANTEAFF.

J is TRBJ1-2 and V is TRBV6-5; tentative D call: TRBD1 (6 bases). CDR1 is MNHEY and CDR2 is SVGAGI in the germline V gene. This CDR3 region has 14 residues. V was trimmed by 6 bases and J by 4 bases, leaving 15 bases between them. CDR3 loop: CASRGQSRVYGYTF. The CDR3 nucleotides read TGTGCCAGCAGGGGACAAAGCCGAGTCTATGGCTACACCTTC.

The gene calls are TRBV30 and TRBJ2-4; TRBD2 matches 7 bases. The V gene's germline CDR1 is GTSNPN and CDR2 SVGIG (reference sequence). The CDR3 contains 13 residues. Trimming removed 0 bases from V and 8 bases from J; junction bases left unmatched: 4. This chain's CDR3 is CAWSVDRGDIQYF. Written as DNA, the CDR3 is TGTGCCTGGAGTGTTGACCGGGGGGACATTCAGTACTTC. Together with reference TRBV30 and TRBJ2-4, the CDR3 gives the full variable domain: SQTIHQWPATLVQPVGSPLSLECTVEGTSNPNLYWYRQAAGRGLQLLFYSVGIGQISSEVPQNLSASRPQDRQFILSSKKLLLSDSGFYLCAWSVDRGDIQYFGAGTRLSVL.

The rearrangement uses TRBV5-1 and TRBJ2-2; D might be TRBD2 (7 bases). Germline CDR1 is SGHRS and CDR2 is YFSETQ. The V gene lost 0 bases and the J gene lost 2 bases, with 11 bases spanning the gap. The CDR3 covers 16 residues. CDR3 sequence: CASSLGGGLNTGELFF. The CDR3, as DNA: TGCGCCAGCAGCTTGGGCGGGGGCCTAAACACCGGGGAGCTGTTTTTT.

V usage is TRBV14 and J usage is TRBJ1-2; 7 nucleotides align to TRBD1. Losses at the gene ends were 6 bases for V and 1 base for J; bases not matched to a gene: 2. Germline CDR1 is SGHDN and CDR2 is FVKESK. The CDR3 is made up of 13 amino acids. The CDR3 spells CASSRDSNYGYTF. DNA for the CDR3: TGTGCCAGCAGTCGGGACAGTAACTATGGCTACACCTTC. The complete variable domain, with remaining parts taken from reference TRBV14 and TRBJ1-2, reads EAGVTQFPSHSVIEKGQTVTLRCDPISGHDNLYWYRRVMGKEIKFLLHFVKESKQDESGMPNNRFLAERTGGTYSTLKVQPAELEDSGVYFCASSRDSNYGYTFGSGTRLTVV.

This rearrangement joins TRBV19 to TRBJ1-5; tentative D call: TRBD1 (6 bases). V was trimmed by 5 bases and J by 8 bases, leaving 16 bases between them. CDR1 is LNHDA, CDR2 SQIVND, per germline (reference sequence). The CDR3 is 14 residues long. As DNA, the CDR3 is TGTGCCAGTAGTGTACAGGGTGGTCTCGAGCCCCAGCATTTT. This gives the protein CASSVQGGLEPQHF.

This chain connects TRBV5-1 to TRBJ2-7; D is perhaps TRBD1 (6 bases). This CDR3 has 14 amino acids. The V end lost 1 base, the J end lost 3 bases, and 11 bases lay between the germline ends. Germline CDR1 SGHRS, CDR2 YFSETQ. The CDR3 DNA follows: TGCGCCAGCAGCTTGAGAACAGGGTACTACGAGCAGTACTTC. As protein: CASSLRTGYYEQYF.

The CDR3 spells CASSSPGQSYGNTIYF. The CDR3, as DNA: TGTGCCAGCAGCTCGCCGGGACAATCATATGGAAACACCATATATTTT. The V call is TRBV11-1, the J call TRBJ1-3; possibly TRBD1 for D (6 bases). Germline CDR1 SGHAT, CDR2 FQDESV (reference sequence). Trimming cost V 4 bases and J 3 bases, with 16 bases left between them. There are 16 residues in the CDR3.

The rearrangement links TRBV9 to TRBJ2-5; 9 bases match TRBD2. The CDR3 has 13 amino acids. Germline CDR1 and CDR2: SGDLS and YYNGEE. V trimming: 3 bases; J trimming: 9 bases; junction bases outside the gene matches: 6. The CDR3 DNA reads TGTGCCAGCAGCGAAATAGCGGGAGCGGCCCAGTACTTC. It yields the protein CASSEIAGAAQYF. The full variable domain, rest sourced from reference TRBV9 and TRBJ2-5, is DSGVTQTPKHLITATGQRVTLRCSPRSGDLSVYWYQQSLDQGLQFLIQYYNGEERAKGNILERFSAQQFPDLHSELNLSSLELGDSALYFCASSEIAGAAQYFGPGTRLLVL.

This clone showed up just a few times. The V gene is TRBV5-1, the J gene TRBJ2-2, with TRBD2 matching over 11 bases. CDR1 is SGHRS, CDR2 YFSETQ, per germline. This CDR3 spans 19 amino acids. J gave up 4 bases and V 2 bases, and 13 bases lay outside the gene matches. CDR3 region: CASSFSPLAGGHGTGELFF. CDR3 DNA: TGCGCCAGCAGCTTTTCCCCATTAGCGGGGGGGCATGGCACCGGGGAGCTGTTTTTT.

The chain couples TRBV10-2 to TRBJ2-5; no clear D gene. The CDR3 sequence is 13 residues long. V was trimmed by 2 bases and J by 2 bases, leaving 6 bases between them. Germline CDR1 is WSHSY and CDR2 is SAAADI. CDR3 amino acids: CASSEAVQETQYF. Written as DNA, the CDR3 is TGCGCCAGCAGTGAGGCAGTACAAGAGACCCAGTACTTC.

The CDR3 loop is CASSPVRAGANVLTF. The CDR3 DNA reads as TGTGCCAGCAGTCCCGTGCGGGCTGGGGCCAACGTCCTGACTTTC. The V gene is TRBV6-1, the J gene TRBJ2-6; TRBD2 is a possible D gene (5 bases). V lost 5 bases, J lost 2 bases, and 10 bases lay in between. The CDR3 runs 15 residues. Germline CDR1 MNHNS, CDR2 SASEGT.

The rearrangement uses TRBV28 and TRBJ2-1; maybe TRBD1 (5 bases). The ends were cut back, 6 bases at V and 5 bases at J, with 8 bases in the middle. The CDR3 sequence is 12 residues long. CDR1 and CDR2 (germline): MDHEN, SYDVKM. DNA for the CDR3: TGTGCCAGCAGCCGACAGAACAATGAGCAGTTCTTC. Protein: CASSRQNNEQFF. The complete variable domain, with remaining parts taken from reference TRBV28 and TRBJ2-1, reads DVKVTQSSRYLVKRTGEKVFLECVQDMDHENMFWYRQDPGLGLRLIYFSYDVKMKEKGDIPEGYSVSREKKERFSLILESASTNQTSMYLCASSRQNNEQFFGPGTRLTVL.

This chain uses TRBV9 with TRBJ1-6, with D maybe TRBD1 (5 bases). Trimming removed 7 bases at V and 6 bases at J, with 11 bases between. Germline CDR1 is SGDLS and CDR2 is YYNGEE. The CDR3 totals 13 residues. CDR3 nucleotide sequence: TGTGCCAGCGCAGGGTTCCGTAATTCACCCCTCCACTTT. It codes for CASAGFRNSPLHF.

This sequence joins TRBV5-4 and TRBJ2-5; 7 positions agree with TRBD2. J gave up 3 bases and V 1 base, and 3 bases lay outside the gene matches. The CDR3 totals 14 residues. Germline CDR1 is SGHNT and CDR2 is YYREEE (reference sequence). The CDR3 loop reads CASSLSRGEETQYF. CDR3 DNA: TGTGCCAGCAGCTTGTCCCGGGGGGAAGAGACCCAGTACTTC.

V is TRBV6-5 and J is TRBJ1-6, with 7 positions matching TRBD1. Germline trimming cut 6 bases from V and 6 bases from J; bases unmatched to any gene: 8. The V gene's germline CDR1 is MNHEY and CDR2 SVGAGI. The CDR3 extends over 15 amino acids. CDR3 coding DNA: TGTGCCAGCAGGTCCACTCACAGGGGTAATTCACCCCTCCACTTT. It translates to CASRSTHRGNSPLHF.

The chain has TRBV2 and TRBJ2-4; TRBD1 matches 9 bases. CDR3 length: 16 amino acids. CDR1 is SNHLY and CDR2 is FYNNEI in the germline V gene. V dropped 8 bases and J dropped 1; count of bases not matched to a gene: 9. In DNA form, the CDR3 reads TGTGCCAGCTGCGACAGGGGGATAACTGCCAAAAACATTCAGTACTTC. As protein: CASCDRGITAKNIQYF.

This clone was detected a few times. The chain employs TRBV21-1 and TRBJ1-1. TRBV21-1 is reported as a pseudogene. This CDR3 region has 15 residues. CDR3 bases: TGTGCCAGCAGCAAATTCCTGGGGGGGAACACTGAAGCTTTCTTT. The encoded protein is CASSKFLGGNTEAFF.

V is TRBV7-9 and J is TRBJ2-1, with a tentative D call TRBD2 (6 bases). The V gene lost 5 bases and the J gene lost 7 bases, with 18 bases spanning the gap. Germline V lookup: CDR1 SEHNR, CDR2 FQNEAQ (reference sequence). CDR3 length: 15 amino acids. The CDR3 DNA sequence: TGTGCCAGCAGCCGGGTTGGAGGAGGAGGGAATGAGCAGTTCTTC. Translation gives CASSRVGGGGNEQFF.

The chain couples TRBV7-2 to TRBJ1-2; TRBD1 might be the D (6 bases). In germline, CDR1 is SGHTA, CDR2 FQGNSA. Deletions cut 5 bases from V and 4 bases from J, with 11 bases between. This CDR3 has 13 amino acids. The CDR3 bases are TGTGCCAGCAGCCCGGACAGCGGCTATGGCTACACCTTC. It encodes CASSPDSGYGYTF. Supplemented by reference TRBV7-2 and TRBJ1-2, the full variable domain reads GAGVSQSPSNKVTEKGKDVELRCDPISGHTALYWYRQSLGQGLEFLIYFQGNSAPDKSGLPSDRFSAERTGGSVSTLTIQRTQQEDSAVYLCASSPDSGYGYTFGSGTRLTVV.

This clone has only one observation. The rearrangement links TRBV28 to TRBJ2-7; 9 bases agree with TRBD1. Germline V lookup: CDR1 MDHEN, CDR2 SYDVKM. This CDR3 is 18 amino acids long. The V gene end was trimmed by 5 bases and the J gene end by 4 bases; junction bases not matched to a gene: 18. CDR3 coding DNA: TGTGCCAGCAGTCCATGGGGACAGGGAGGAACAGAAACGTACGAGCAGTACTTC. Its protein product is CASSPWGQGGTETYEQYF.

The chain combines TRBV5-1 with TRBJ1-1; no clear D. V lost 0 bases and J lost 4, with 10 bases in between. This CDR3 spans 14 amino acids. CDR1 is SGHRS, CDR2 YFSETQ, per germline. The CDR3 DNA is TGCGCCAGCAGCTTGGTAGGAGGAAGCACTGAAGCTTTCTTT. Protein sequence: CASSLVGGSTEAFF. Variable domain in full (rest from reference TRBV5-1 and TRBJ1-1): KAGVTQTPRYLIKTRGQQVTLSCSPISGHRSVSWYQQTPGQGLQFLFEYFSETQRNKGNFPGRFSGRQFSNSRSEMNVSTLELGDSALYLCASSLVGGSTEAFFGQGTRLTVV.

This clone was seen a few times. The V gene is TRBV6-1, the J gene TRBJ2-1, with 10 nucleotides matching TRBD1. Germline CDR1 and CDR2: MNHNS and SASEGT. Trimming removed 6 bases from V and 2 bases from J; junction bases left unmatched: 4. The CDR3 extends over 15 amino acids. The CDR3 here is CASRGGQGAYNEQFF. The CDR3, as DNA: TGTGCCAGCAGAGGCGGACAGGGGGCCTACAATGAGCAGTTCTTC.

The gene calls are TRBV7-2 and TRBJ2-3; unclear D gene. The V and J ends lost 4 bases and 0 bases respectively, with 14 bases between them. Germline assignment: CDR1 SGHTA and CDR2 FQGNSA. The CDR3 extends over 16 amino acids. This CDR3 is CASSSSWASSTDTQYF. The CDR3 DNA follows: TGTGCCAGCAGCTCGAGTTGGGCCTCGAGCACAGATACGCAGTATTTT.

V is TRBV5-5 and J is TRBJ2-1; 9 bases are a match to TRBD2. Per germline, CDR1 SGHKS and CDR2 YYEKEE (reference sequence). The CDR3 is 14 residues long. V lost 4 bases, J lost 7 bases, and 6 bases stayed unmatched. CDR3 coding DNA: TGTGCCAGCAGCCCGGGACTAGCCAATAATGAGCAGTTCTTC. Residues: CASSPGLANNEQFF. The whole variable domain, remainder taken from reference TRBV5-5 and TRBJ2-1, is DAGVTQSPTHLIKTRGQQVTLRCSPISGHKSVSWYQQVLGQGPQFIFQYYEKEERGRGNFPDRFSARQFPNYSSELNVNALLLGDSALYLCASSPGLANNEQFFGPGTRLTVL.

In this sample, this clone turned up once. This specimen includes other DNA sequences encoding the same CDR3. The chain carries TRBV5-6 and TRBJ2-5, with D perhaps TRBD2 (6 bases). The DNA end is a closer match to TRBJ2-7, so the J assignment may be wrong. Per the germline V gene, CDR1 is SGHDT and CDR2 is YYEEEE. CDR3 length: 15 amino acids. In DNA, the CDR3 is TGTGCCAGCAGCTTGACCGGGACTGGGATTTACGAGCAGTACTTC. It translates to CASSLTGTGIYEQYF.